This TCR beta chain was sequenced in a study of beta chain features in type 1 diabetes. Study-wide results and limits: The similarity of naive, central memory and Treg TCRB repertoires appeared greater among patients than among healthy donors. There was a moderate but significant shortening of TCRB CDR3s in all four CD4+ subsets of Type 1 diabetes patients.

TCRB transcripts that were expressed got sequenced, as all of the isolated RNA had been reverse transcribed. Sequenced by immunoSEQ multiplex PCR; TCRdb stores in-frame clones only, minus some. Of 600,000 to 750,000 clones in the sample, roughly an eighth were seen once. Sorted CD4+ subsets: naive, central memory, regulatory, stem cell-like memory (CD45RO/CCR7/CD25/CD127/CD95/CD27 panel). Turning to this clone: The target antigen is unknown.

This TCR derives from a man aged 25-45 years with type 1 diabetes. Material for sequencing was naive CD4+ T cells from blood.

In nucleotides, the CDR3 is TGTGCCTCATTACGGGGCTCTGGGGCCAACGTCCTGACTTTC. Its protein product is CASLRGSGANVLTF. This chain joins TRBV7-2 and TRBJ2-6, with D possibly matching TRBD2 (5 bases). V gave up 11 bases and J gave up 0 bases, with 11 bases separating them. Germline loops: CDR1 SGHTA, CDR2 FQGNSA. This CDR3 has 14 amino acids.